This T cell receptor (beta chain) was observed in a study of T cells after yellow fever vaccination. Ten or more counts support this clonotype. This CDR3 contains 15 residues. CDR1 is SGHDN and CDR2 is FVKESK in the germline V gene. V gave up 4 bases and J gave up 5 bases, with 18 bases separating them. In TCRdb, the 5' RACE reads were re-called with MiXCR into one record per CDR3 protein. Of 40,000 to 50,000 distinct CDR3 sequences in the sample, about 6.8% are singletons; the top ten hold about 15%. Material: CD8+ T cells not binding an NS4B(214-222) dextramer, sorted from PBMCs, obtained 45 days after the yellow fever booster vaccination. This sequence was found in a man aged 30-40 years who received the YFV17D yellow fever vaccine. The genes are TRBV14 and TRBJ2-7; maybe TRBD2 (6 bases). The CDR3 loop reads CASSRGMEGIHEQYF. The CDR3 nucleotides read TGTGCCAGCAGCCGGGGAATGGAGGGAATCCACGAGCAGTACTTC.